The following is a T cell receptor (beta chain) sequence with its context. Its antigen remains unknown. The data are from a study of graft-versus-host responses after intestinal transplantation. Data came from immunoSEQ multiplex PCR; TCRdb stores just in-frame clones and leaves some out. The sample shows 85,000 to 100,000 clones, more than 85% of them seen only once. The V and J ends lost 1 base and 1 base respectively, with 13 bases between them. Per germline, CDR1 MGHRA and CDR2 YSYEKL. The CDR3 extends over 16 amino acids. J is TRBJ1-2 and V is TRBV4-1, with D possibly matching TRBD1 (6 bases). This receptor was taken from a human donor who was the organ donor for an intestinal transplant. The input for sequencing was unstimulated CD4+ T cells sorted from spleen or lymph node cells, taken before transplant. DNA for the CDR3: TGCGCCAGCAGCCAAGTCGGGGGGCGCCTTAACTATGGCTACACCTTC. Its translation: CASSQVGGRLNYGYTF.